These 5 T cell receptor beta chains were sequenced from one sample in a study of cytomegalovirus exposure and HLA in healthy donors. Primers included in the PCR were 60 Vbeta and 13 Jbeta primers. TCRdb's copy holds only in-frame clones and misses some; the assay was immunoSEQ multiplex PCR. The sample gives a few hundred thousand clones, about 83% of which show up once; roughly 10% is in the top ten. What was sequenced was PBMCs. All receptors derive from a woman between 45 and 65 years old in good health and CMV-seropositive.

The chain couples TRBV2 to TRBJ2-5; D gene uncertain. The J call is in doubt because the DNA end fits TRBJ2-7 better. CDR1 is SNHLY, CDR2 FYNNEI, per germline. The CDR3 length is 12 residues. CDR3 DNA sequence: TGTGCCAGCAATAGACGCGGCGGCGAGCAGTACTTC. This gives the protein CASNRRGGEQYF.

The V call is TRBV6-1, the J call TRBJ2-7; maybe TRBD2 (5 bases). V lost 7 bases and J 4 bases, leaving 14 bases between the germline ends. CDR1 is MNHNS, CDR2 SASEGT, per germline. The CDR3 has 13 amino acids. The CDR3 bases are TGTGCCAGCATTTCCGGGGTAAAGTACGAGCAGTACTTC. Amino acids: CASISGVKYEQYF.

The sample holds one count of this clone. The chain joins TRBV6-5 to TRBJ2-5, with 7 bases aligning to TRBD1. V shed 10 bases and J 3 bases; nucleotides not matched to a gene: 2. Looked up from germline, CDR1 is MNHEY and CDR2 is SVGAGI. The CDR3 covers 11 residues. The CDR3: CAIGTEETQYF. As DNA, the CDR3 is TGTGCCATCGGGACAGAAGAGACCCAGTACTTC.

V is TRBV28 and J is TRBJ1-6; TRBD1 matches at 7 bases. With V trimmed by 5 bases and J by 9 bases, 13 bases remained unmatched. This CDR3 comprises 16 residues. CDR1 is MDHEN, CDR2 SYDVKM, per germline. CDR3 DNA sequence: TGTGCCAGCAGTCCCGCCGGGCAGGGGGAAGGTTCACCCCTCCACTTT. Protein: CASSPAGQGEGSPLHF.

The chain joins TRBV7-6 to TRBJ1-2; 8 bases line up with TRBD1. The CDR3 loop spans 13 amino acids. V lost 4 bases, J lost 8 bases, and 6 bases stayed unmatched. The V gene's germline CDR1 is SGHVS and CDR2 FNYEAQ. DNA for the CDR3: TGTGCCAGCAGCTACGACAGGGGATTGGGCTACACCTTC. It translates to CASSYDRGLGYTF. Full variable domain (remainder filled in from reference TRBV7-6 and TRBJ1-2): GAGVSQSPRYKVTKRGQDVALRCDPISGHVSLYWYRQALGQGPEFLTYFNYEAQQDKSGLPNDRFSAERPEGSISTLTIQRTEQRDSAMYRCASSYDRGLGYTFGSGTRLTVV.